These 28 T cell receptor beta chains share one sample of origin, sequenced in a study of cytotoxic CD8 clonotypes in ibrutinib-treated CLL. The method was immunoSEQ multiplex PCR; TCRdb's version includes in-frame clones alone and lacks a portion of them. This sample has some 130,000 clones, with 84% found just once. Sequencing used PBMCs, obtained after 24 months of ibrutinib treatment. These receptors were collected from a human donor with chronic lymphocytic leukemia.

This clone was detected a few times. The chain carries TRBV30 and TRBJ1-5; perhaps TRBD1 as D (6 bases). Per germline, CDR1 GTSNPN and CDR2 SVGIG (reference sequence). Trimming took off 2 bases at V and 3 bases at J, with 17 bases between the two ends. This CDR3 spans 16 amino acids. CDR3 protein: CAWSTSWGASNQPQHF. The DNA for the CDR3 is TGTGCCTGGAGTACCTCTTGGGGGGCTTCCAATCAGCCCCAGCATTTT.

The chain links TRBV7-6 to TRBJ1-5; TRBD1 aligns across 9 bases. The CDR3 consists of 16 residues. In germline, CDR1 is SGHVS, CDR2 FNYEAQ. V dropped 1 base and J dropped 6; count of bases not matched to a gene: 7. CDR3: CASSLGGTGMGQPQHF. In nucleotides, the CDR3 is TGTGCCAGCAGCTTAGGGGGGACAGGGATGGGTCAGCCCCAGCATTTT. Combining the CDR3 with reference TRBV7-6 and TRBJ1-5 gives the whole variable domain GAGVSQSPRYKVTKRGQDVALRCDPISGHVSLYWYRQALGQGPEFLTYFNYEAQQDKSGLPNDRFSAERPEGSISTLTIQRTEQRDSAMYRCASSLGGTGMGQPQHFGDGTRLSIL.

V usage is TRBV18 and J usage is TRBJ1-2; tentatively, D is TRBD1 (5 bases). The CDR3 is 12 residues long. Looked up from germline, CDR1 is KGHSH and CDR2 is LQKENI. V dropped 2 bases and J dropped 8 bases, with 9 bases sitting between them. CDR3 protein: CASSPGGDGYTF. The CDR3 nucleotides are TGTGCCAGCTCACCAGGTGGGGACGGCTACACCTTC. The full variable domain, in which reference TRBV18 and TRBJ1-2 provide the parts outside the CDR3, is NAGVMQNPRHLVRRRGQEARLRCSPMKGHSHVYWYRQLPEEGLKFMVYLQKENIIDESGMPKERFSAEFPKEGPSILRIQQVVRGDSAAYFCASSPGGDGYTFGSGTRLTVV.

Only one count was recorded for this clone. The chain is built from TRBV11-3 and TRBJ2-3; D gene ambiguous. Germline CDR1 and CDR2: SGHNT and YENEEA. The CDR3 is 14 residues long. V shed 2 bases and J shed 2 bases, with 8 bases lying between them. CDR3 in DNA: TGTGCCAGCAGCTTAAACAGCCTCACAGATACGCAGTATTTT. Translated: CASSLNSLTDTQYF.

The DNA of the CDR3 is TGTGCCAGCAGCTTAACGACAGATAGCAATCAGCCCCAGCATTTT. It encodes CASSLTTDSNQPQHF. This sequence joins TRBV11-2 and TRBJ1-5; D perhaps matches TRBD1 (5 bases). Germline values: CDR1 SGHAT, CDR2 FQNNGV. Trimming pared 2 bases from V and 0 bases from J, leaving 8 bases between. This CDR3 contains 15 residues. The full variable domain, its missing parts supplied by reference TRBV11-2 and TRBJ1-5, is EAGVAQSPRYKIIEKRQSVAFWCNPISGHATLYWYQQILGQGPKLLIQFQNNGVVDDSQLPKDRFSAERLKGVDSTLKIQPAKLEDSAVYLCASSLTTDSNQPQHFGDGTRLSIL.

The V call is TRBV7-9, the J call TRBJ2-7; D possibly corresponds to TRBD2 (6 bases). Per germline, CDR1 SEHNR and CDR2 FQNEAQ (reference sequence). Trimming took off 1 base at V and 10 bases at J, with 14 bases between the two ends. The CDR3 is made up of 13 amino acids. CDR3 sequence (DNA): TGTGCCAGCAGCTTAGAGGGGCGGGACCCCCAGTACTTC. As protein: CASSLEGRDPQYF.

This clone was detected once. The CDR3 DNA reads TGTGCCAGCAGCTTTGGCCCAGCTAACTATGGCTACACCTTC. Amino acids: CASSFGPANYGYTF. The rearrangement joins TRBV7-2 to TRBJ1-2; D is undetermined. The germline V gene has CDR1 SGHTA and CDR2 FQGNSA. The length of the CDR3 is 14 residues. Trimming removed 3 bases at V and 0 bases at J, with 8 bases between.

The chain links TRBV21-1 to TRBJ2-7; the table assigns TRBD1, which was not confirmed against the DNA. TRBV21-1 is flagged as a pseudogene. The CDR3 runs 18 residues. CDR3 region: CASSPRRRVLSCSHEQYF. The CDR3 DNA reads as TGTGCCAGCAGCCCCCGGCGCAGGGTCCTTAGTTGCTCCCACGAGCAGTACTTC.

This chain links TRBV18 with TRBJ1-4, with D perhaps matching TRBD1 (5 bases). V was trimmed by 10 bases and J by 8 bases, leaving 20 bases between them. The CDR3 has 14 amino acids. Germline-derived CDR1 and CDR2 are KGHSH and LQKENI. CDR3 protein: CATTEGGAGEKLFF. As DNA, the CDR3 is TGTGCCACCACCGAAGGTGGGGCGGGGGAAAAACTGTTTTTT. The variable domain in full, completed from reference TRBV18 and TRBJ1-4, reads NAGVMQNPRHLVRRRGQEARLRCSPMKGHSHVYWYRQLPEEGLKFMVYLQKENIIDESGMPKERFSAEFPKEGPSILRIQQVVRGDSAAYFCATTEGGAGEKLFFGSGTQLSVL.

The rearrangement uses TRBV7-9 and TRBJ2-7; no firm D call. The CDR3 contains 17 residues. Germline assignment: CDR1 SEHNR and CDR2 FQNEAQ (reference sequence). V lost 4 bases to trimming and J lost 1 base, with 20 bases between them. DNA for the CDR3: TGTGCCAGCAGCTCATCCCCCCGAGGTCGATGGTCCTACGAGCAGTACTTC. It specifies CASSSSPRGRWSYEQYF.

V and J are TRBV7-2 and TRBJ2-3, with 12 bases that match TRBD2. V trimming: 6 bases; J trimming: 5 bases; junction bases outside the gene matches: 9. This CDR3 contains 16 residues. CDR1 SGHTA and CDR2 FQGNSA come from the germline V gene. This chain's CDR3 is CASRRTSGGRVDTQYF. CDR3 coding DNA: TGTGCCAGCAGACGTACTAGCGGGGGGCGAGTAGATACGCAGTATTTT.

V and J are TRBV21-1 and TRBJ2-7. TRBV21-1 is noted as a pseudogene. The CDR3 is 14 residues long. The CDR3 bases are TGTGCCAGCAGACCTCGGACGGTGATGTGGGAGCAGTACTTC. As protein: CASRPRTVMWEQYF.

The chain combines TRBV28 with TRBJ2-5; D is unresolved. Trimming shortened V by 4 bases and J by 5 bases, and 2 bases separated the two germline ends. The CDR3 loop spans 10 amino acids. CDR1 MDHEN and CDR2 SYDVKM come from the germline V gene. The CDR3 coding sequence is TGTGCCAGCAGTTCCGAGACCCAGTACTTC. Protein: CASSSETQYF.

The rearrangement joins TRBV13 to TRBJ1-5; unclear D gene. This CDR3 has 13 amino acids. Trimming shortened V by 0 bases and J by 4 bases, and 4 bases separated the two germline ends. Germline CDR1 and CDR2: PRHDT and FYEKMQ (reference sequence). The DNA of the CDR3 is TGTGCCAGCAGCTTAGGACCTAATCAGCCCCAGCATTTT. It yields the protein CASSLGPNQPQHF.

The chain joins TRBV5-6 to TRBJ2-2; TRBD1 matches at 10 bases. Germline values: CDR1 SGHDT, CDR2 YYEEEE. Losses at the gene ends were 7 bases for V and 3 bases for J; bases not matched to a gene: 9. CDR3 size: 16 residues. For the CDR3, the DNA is TGTGCCAGCGGTTCTCGGGGACAGGGGTACACCGGGGAGCTGTTTTTT. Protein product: CASGSRGQGYTGELFF.

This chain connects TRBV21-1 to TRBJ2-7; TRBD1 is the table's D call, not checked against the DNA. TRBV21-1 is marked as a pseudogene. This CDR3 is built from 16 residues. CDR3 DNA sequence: TGTGCCAGCAGGACAGGGAACCTACACAGTGTCTACGAGCAGTACTTC. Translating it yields CASRTGNLHSVYEQYF.

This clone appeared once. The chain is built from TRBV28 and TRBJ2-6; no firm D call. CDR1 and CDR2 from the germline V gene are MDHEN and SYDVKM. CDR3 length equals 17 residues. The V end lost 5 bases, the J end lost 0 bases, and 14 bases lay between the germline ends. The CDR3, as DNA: TGTGCCAGCAGTCCTCTAATCGGATTCTCTGGGGCCAACGTCCTGACTTTC. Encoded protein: CASSPLIGFSGANVLTF.

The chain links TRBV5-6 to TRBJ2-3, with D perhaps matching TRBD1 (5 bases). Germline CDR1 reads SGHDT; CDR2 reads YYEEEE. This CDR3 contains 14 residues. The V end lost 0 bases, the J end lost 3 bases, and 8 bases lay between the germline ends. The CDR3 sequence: CASSLGAGTDTQYF. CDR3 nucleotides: TGTGCCAGCAGCTTGGGGGCAGGGACAGATACGCAGTATTTT.

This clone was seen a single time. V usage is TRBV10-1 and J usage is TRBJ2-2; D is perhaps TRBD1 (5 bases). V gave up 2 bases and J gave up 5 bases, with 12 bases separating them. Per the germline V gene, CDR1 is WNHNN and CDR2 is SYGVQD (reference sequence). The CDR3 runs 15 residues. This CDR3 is CASSESRAGTGELFF. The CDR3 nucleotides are TGCGCCAGCAGTGAGAGTAGGGCAGGGACCGGGGAGCTGTTTTTT.

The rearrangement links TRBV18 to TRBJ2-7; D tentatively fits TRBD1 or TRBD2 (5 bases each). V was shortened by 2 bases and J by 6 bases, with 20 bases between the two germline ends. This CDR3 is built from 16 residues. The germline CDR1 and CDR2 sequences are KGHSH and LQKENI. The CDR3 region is CASSPRAGASSGEQYF. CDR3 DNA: TGTGCCAGCTCACCAAGGGCCGGGGCCTCGTCTGGCGAGCAGTACTTC. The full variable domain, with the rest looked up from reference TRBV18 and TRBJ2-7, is NAGVMQNPRHLVRRRGQEARLRCSPMKGHSHVYWYRQLPEEGLKFMVYLQKENIIDESGMPKERFSAEFPKEGPSILRIQQVVRGDSAAYFCASSPRAGASSGEQYFGPGTRLTVT.

CDR3 amino acids: CAWREPGQTYEQYF. CDR3 coding DNA: TGTGCCTGGAGGGAACCGGGACAGACCTACGAGCAGTACTTC. The chain couples TRBV30 to TRBJ2-7; 7 positions match TRBD1. The CDR3 is made up of 14 amino acids. Per germline, CDR1 GTSNPN and CDR2 SVGIG (reference sequence). The V segment lost 3 bases and the J segment 2 bases; nucleotides outside the gene matches: 7.

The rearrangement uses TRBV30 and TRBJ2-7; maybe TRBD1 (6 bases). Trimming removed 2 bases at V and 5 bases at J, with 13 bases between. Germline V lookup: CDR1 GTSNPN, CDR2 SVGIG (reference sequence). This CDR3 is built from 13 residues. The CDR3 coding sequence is TGTGCCTGGAGTCAACAGGGTTTCGACGAGCAGTACTTC. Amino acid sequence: CAWSQQGFDEQYF. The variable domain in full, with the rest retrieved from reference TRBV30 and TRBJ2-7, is SQTIHQWPATLVQPVGSPLSLECTVEGTSNPNLYWYRQAAGRGLQLLFYSVGIGQISSEVPQNLSASRPQDRQFILSSKKLLLSDSGFYLCAWSQQGFDEQYFGPGTRLTVT.

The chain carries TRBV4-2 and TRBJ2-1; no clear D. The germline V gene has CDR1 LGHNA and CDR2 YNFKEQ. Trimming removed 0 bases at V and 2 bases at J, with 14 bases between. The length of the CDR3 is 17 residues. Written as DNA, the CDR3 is TGTGCCAGCAGCCAAGAGGCCGGCGGACCTCCCTACAATGAGCAGTTCTTC. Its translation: CASSQEAGGPPYNEQFF.

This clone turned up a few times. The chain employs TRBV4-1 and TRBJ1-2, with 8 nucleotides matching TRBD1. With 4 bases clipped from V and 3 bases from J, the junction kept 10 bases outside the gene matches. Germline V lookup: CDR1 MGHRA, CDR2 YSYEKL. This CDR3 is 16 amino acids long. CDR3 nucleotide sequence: TGCGCCAGCAGCCTTAAAGGACAGGGAAAATACTATGGCTACACCTTC. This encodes CASSLKGQGKYYGYTF.

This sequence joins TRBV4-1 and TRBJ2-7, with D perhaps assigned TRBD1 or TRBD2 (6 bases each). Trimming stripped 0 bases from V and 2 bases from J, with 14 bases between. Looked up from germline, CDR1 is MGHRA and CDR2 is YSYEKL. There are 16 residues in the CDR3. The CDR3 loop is CASSQEGGTDPYEQYF. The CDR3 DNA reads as TGCGCCAGCAGCCAAGAAGGGGGGACTGACCCCTACGAGCAGTACTTC.

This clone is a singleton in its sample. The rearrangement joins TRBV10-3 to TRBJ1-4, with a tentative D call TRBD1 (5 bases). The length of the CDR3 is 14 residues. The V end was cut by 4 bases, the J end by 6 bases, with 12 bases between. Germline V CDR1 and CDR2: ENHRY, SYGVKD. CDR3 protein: CAISVGRADEKLFF. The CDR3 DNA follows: TGTGCCATCAGTGTGGGCAGGGCTGATGAAAAACTGTTTTTT.

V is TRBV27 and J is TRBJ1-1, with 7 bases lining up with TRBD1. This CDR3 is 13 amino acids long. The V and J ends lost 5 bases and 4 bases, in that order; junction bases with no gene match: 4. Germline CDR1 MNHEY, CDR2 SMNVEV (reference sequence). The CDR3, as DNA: TGTGCCAGCAGTGTTTACAGGGGCACTGAAGCTTTCTTT. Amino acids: CASSVYRGTEAFF.

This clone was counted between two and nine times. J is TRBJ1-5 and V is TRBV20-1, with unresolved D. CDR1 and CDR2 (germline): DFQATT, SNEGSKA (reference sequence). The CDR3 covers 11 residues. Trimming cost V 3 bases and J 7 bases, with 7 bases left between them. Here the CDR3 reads CSARSGQPQHF. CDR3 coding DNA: TGCAGTGCTAGGTCGGGGCAGCCCCAGCATTTT.